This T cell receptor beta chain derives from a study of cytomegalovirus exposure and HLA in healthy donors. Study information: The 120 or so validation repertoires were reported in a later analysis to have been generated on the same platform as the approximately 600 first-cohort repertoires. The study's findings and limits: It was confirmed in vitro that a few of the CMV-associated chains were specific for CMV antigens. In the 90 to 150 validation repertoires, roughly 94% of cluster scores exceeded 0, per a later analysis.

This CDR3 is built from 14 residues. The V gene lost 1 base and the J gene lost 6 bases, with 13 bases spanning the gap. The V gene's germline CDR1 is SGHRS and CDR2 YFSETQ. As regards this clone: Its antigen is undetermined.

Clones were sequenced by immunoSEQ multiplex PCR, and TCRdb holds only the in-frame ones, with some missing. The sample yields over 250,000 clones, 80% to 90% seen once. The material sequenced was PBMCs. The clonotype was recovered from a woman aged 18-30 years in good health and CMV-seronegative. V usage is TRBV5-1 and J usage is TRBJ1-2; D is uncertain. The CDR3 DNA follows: TGCGCCAGCAGCTTGTTAGGAGCTTCGAATGGCTACACCTTC. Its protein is CASSLLGASNGYTF.